The 23 T cell receptor beta chains reported below all come from one sample, sequenced in a study of blood T cell repertoires in COVID-19. Repertoires were generated with immunoSEQ multiplex PCR, while TCRdb's copy carries only in-frame clones and drops some. The sample carries roughly 200,000 clones, 86% recorded once. Sample: peripheral blood. The origin of the receptors is a woman aged 25 to 39 with active or convalescent COVID-19.

The chain recombines TRBV5-1 with TRBJ1-6; 7 bases agree with TRBD1. Trimming removed 0 bases from V and 4 bases from J; junction bases left unmatched: 1. The CDR3 extends over 15 amino acids. Looked up from germline, CDR1 is SGHRS and CDR2 is YFSETQ. CDR3: CASSLDRGYNSPLHF. CDR3 coding DNA: TGCGCCAGCAGCTTGGACAGGGGTTATAATTCACCCCTCCACTTT.

The chain links TRBV12-3 or TRBV12-4 to TRBJ1-2; possibly TRBD1 for D (6 bases). This CDR3 is built from 12 residues. The ends were cut back, 6 bases at V and 6 bases at J, with 11 bases in the middle. The CDR3 loop is CASSYNRDGYTF. CDR3 coding DNA: TGTGCCAGCAGCTATAACAGGGATGGCTACACCTTC.

The gene calls are TRBV24-1 and TRBJ2-3; TRBD1 matches 7 bases. CDR3 size: 15 residues. The germline CDR1 and CDR2 sequences are KGHDR and SFDVKD. V was clipped by 4 bases and J by 2 bases; unmatched bases: 5. CDR3 loop: CATSDSGTDTDTQYF. DNA of the CDR3: TGTGCCACCAGTGACTCCGGGACAGACACAGATACGCAGTATTTT.

The V and J genes are TRBV24-1 and TRBJ2-7; 8 bases line up with TRBD1. With 1 base clipped from V and 8 bases from J, the junction kept 6 bases outside the gene matches. Germline lookup yields CDR1 KGHDR and CDR2 SFDVKD. The CDR3 is 14 residues long. CDR3 protein: CATSDFRQGSKQYF. The CDR3 DNA reads TGTGCCACCAGTGATTTTAGACAGGGGTCTAAGCAGTACTTC.

This chain uses TRBV3-1 (or the pseudogene TRBV3-2) with TRBJ2-1; possibly TRBD2 for D (5 bases). The CDR3 has 15 amino acids. Germline assignment: CDR1 LGHDT and CDR2 YNNKEL (reference sequence). Trimming stripped 3 bases from V and 1 base from J, with 10 bases between. CDR3 region: CASSQRRISYNEQFF. The CDR3 region has the DNA TGTGCCAGCAGCCAGAGGAGGATATCCTACAATGAGCAGTTCTTC.

J is TRBJ1-2 and V is TRBV2, with 9 bases that match TRBD1. The germline CDR1 and CDR2 sequences are SNHLY and FYNNEI. The CDR3 consists of 17 residues. V gave up 3 bases and J gave up 4 bases; unmatched junction bases: 12. The CDR3 sequence: CASSESFGQGTLYGYTF. The CDR3 DNA reads as TGTGCCAGCAGTGAGAGTTTTGGACAGGGGACACTCTATGGCTACACCTTC.

The genes are TRBV6-5 and TRBJ1-1, with a possible D match to TRBD1 (6 bases). Germline assignment: CDR1 MNHEY and CDR2 SVGAGI. The V end was cut by 5 bases, the J end by 5 bases, with 15 bases between. The CDR3 contains 14 residues. The DNA of the CDR3 is TGTGCCAGCAGTCGCGCACAGGGTCGGACTGAAGCTTTCTTT. Amino acids: CASSRAQGRTEAFF.

J is TRBJ2-1 and V is TRBV19; perhaps TRBD1 as D (5 bases). V gave up 2 bases and J gave up 7 bases, with 9 bases separating them. The CDR3 has 13 amino acids. Germline loops: CDR1 LNHDA, CDR2 SQIVND (reference sequence). The CDR3 region has the DNA TGTGCCAGTAGTATACTTCCAGGGAATGAGCAGTTCTTC. It specifies CASSILPGNEQFF.

The chain couples TRBV12-5 to TRBJ1-1; TRBD1 agrees at 7 bases. The germline V gene encodes CDR1 LGHNT and CDR2 FRNRAP. V trimming: 2 bases; J trimming: 5 bases; junction bases outside the gene matches: 5. The CDR3 has 14 amino acids. As DNA, the CDR3 is TGTGCTAGTGGTTTGCCCACAGGGGTGACTGAAGCTTTCTTT. Protein: CASGLPTGVTEAFF. The variable domain in full, with the rest retrieved from reference TRBV12-5 and TRBJ1-1, is DARVTQTPRHKVTEMGQEVTMRCQPILGHNTVFWYRQTMMQGLELLAYFRNRAPLDDSGMPKDRFSAEMPDATLATLKIQPSEPRDSAVYFCASGLPTGVTEAFFGQGTRLTVV.

V is TRBV4-2 and J is TRBJ2-5; 9 nucleotides line up with TRBD2. This CDR3 contains 16 residues. Trimming at V came to 1 base and at J to 4 bases, leaving 7 bases not matched to a gene. The germline CDR1 and CDR2 sequences are LGHNA and YNFKEQ. CDR3 amino acids: CASSQGASGNSETQYF. The DNA for the CDR3 is TGTGCCAGCAGCCAAGGGGCTAGCGGGAATTCAGAGACCCAGTACTTC.

The J gene is TRBJ1-6, the V gene TRBV4-2; D is unclear. The CDR3 is 15 amino acids. CDR1 LGHNA and CDR2 YNFKEQ come from the germline V gene. V lost 9 bases and J lost 7, with 19 bases in between. DNA of the CDR3: TGTGCCAGTCGCAGCGGGAGGGATCACAATTCACCCCTCCACTTT. Its translation is CASRSGRDHNSPLHF.

CDR3 sequence reads: CASSFPDGTDTQYF. The CDR3 region has the DNA TGTGCCAGCAGCTTCCCCGACGGGACAGATACGCAGTATTTT. The V call is TRBV28, the J call TRBJ2-3; D not resolved. In germline, CDR1 is MDHEN, CDR2 SYDVKM. This CDR3 contains 14 residues. V lost 6 bases, J lost 3 bases, and 13 bases lay in between.

The rearrangement links TRBV7-2 to TRBJ2-1; the match to TRBD2 covers 8 bases. The CDR3 is made up of 15 amino acids. The V and J ends lost 1 base and 6 bases, in that order; junction bases with no gene match: 5. Germline CDR1 is SGHTA and CDR2 is FQGNSA. CDR3 coding DNA: TGTGCCAGCAGCTTAGTTAGCGGGAAGGGCAATGAGCAGTTCTTC. Amino acids: CASSLVSGKGNEQFF.

This clone was seen just once. The V call is TRBV4-2, the J call TRBJ2-1; 7 bases align to TRBD1. Germline V CDR1 and CDR2: LGHNA, YNFKEQ. The CDR3 covers 18 residues. V lost 1 base and J lost 3; bases outside the gene matches: 12. The CDR3 reads CASSQAGAGSGGYNEQFF. The CDR3 nucleotides are TGTGCCAGCAGCCAAGCAGGGGCCGGATCAGGGGGCTACAATGAGCAGTTCTTC.

The V gene is TRBV13, the J gene TRBJ2-1, with 7 bases that match TRBD2. The CDR3 loop spans 16 amino acids. V lost 5 bases, J lost 0 bases, and 7 bases stayed unmatched. Germline V gene sequence: CDR1 PRHDT, CDR2 FYEKMQ (reference sequence). In nucleotides, the CDR3 is TGTGCCAGCAGCCCGCCAAAGCGGGGCTCCTACAATGAGCAGTTCTTC. This codes for CASSPPKRGSYNEQFF.

The genes are TRBV29-1 and TRBJ1-2; 7 positions agree with TRBD1. J lost 4 bases, V lost 6 bases, and 17 bases had no gene match. Germline V gene sequence: CDR1 SQVTM, CDR2 ANQGSEA. The CDR3 runs to 16 residues. This chain's CDR3 is CSVTPLDLDRIYGYTF. CDR3 sequence (DNA): TGCAGCGTCACCCCACTGGACTTGGACAGGATCTATGGCTACACCTTC.

This sequence joins TRBV6-5 and TRBJ1-1, with TRBD1 identical over 7 bases. The CDR3 loop spans 16 amino acids. The germline V gene encodes CDR1 MNHEY and CDR2 SVGAGI. The V and J ends lost 0 bases and 2 bases, in that order; junction bases with no gene match: 6. The CDR3 DNA reads as TGTGCCAGCAGTTACTCCCCAGGGGGGCGAAACACTGAAGCTTTCTTT. Its protein is CASSYSPGGRNTEAFF.

This clone was recorded only once. The identical CDR3 is also encoded by other nucleotide sequences in the sample. The rearrangement links TRBV7-9 to TRBJ2-7, with 9 positions matching TRBD2. Germline V gene lookup returns CDR1 SEHNR and CDR2 FQNEAQ (reference sequence). The V gene end was trimmed by 2 bases and the J gene end by 5 bases; junction bases not matched to a gene: 4. The CDR3 extends over 14 amino acids. CDR3 DNA: TGTGCCAGCAGCTTAAGTCTAGCGGGAAACGAGCAGTACTTC. Translated: CASSLSLAGNEQYF.

The chain joins TRBV4-2 to TRBJ2-4, with TRBD1 matching over 7 bases. From germline, CDR1 is LGHNA and CDR2 YNFKEQ. The CDR3 loop spans 16 amino acids. With V trimmed by 4 bases and J by 0 bases, 6 bases remained unmatched. The CDR3 DNA sequence: TGTGCCAGCAGCCTAAGACAGGGTATAGCCAAAAACATTCAGTACTTC. It encodes CASSLRQGIAKNIQYF.

J is TRBJ1-2 and V is TRBV24-1; TRBD1 matches 7 bases. Germline CDR1 is KGHDR and CDR2 is SFDVKD. This CDR3 has 14 residues. V trimming: 5 bases; J trimming: 2 bases; junction bases outside the gene matches: 4. The CDR3 sequence is CATSGGTENYGYTF. CDR3 DNA: TGTGCCACCAGTGGCGGGACAGAAAACTATGGCTACACCTTC.

The genes are TRBV14 and TRBJ1-4, with TRBD1 matching 8 bases. This CDR3 is built from 14 residues. Unmatched junction bases numbered 3, after V lost 3 bases and J lost 6 bases. The germline V gene has CDR1 SGHDN and CDR2 FVKESK. CDR3 DNA: TGTGCCAGCAGCCAGACGACAGGGGATGAAAAACTGTTTTTT. Its translation: CASSQTTGDEKLFF.

The V call is TRBV30, the J call TRBJ2-7; D is ambiguous. Trimming cost V 5 bases and J 6 bases, with 14 bases left between them. This CDR3 spans 12 amino acids. The germline V gene encodes CDR1 GTSNPN and CDR2 SVGIG (reference sequence). In DNA, the CDR3 is TGTGCCTGGTCATATGCGTTTCTCGAGCAGTACTTC. Residues: CAWSYAFLEQYF. The variable domain in full, with the rest retrieved from reference TRBV30 and TRBJ2-7, is SQTIHQWPATLVQPVGSPLSLECTVEGTSNPNLYWYRQAAGRGLQLLFYSVGIGQISSEVPQNLSASRPQDRQFILSSKKLLLSDSGFYLCAWSYAFLEQYFGPGTRLTVT.

The DNA of the CDR3 is TGCAGCGTTGAAGGACAGGGGATTGACAATGAGCAGTTCTTC. Translated: CSVEGQGIDNEQFF. The chain uses TRBV29-1 and TRBJ2-1, with 8 bases lining up with TRBD1. V gave up 1 base and J gave up 5 bases; unmatched junction bases: 4. The germline V gene encodes CDR1 SQVTM and CDR2 ANQGSEA. The CDR3 has 14 amino acids.